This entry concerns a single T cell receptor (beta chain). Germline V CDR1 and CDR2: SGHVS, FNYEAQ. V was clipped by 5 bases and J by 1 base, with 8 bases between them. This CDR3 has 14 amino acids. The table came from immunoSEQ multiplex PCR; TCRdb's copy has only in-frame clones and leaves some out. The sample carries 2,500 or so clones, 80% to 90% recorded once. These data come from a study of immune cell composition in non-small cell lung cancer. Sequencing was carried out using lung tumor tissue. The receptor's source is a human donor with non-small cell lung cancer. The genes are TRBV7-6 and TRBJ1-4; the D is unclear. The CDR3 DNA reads TGTGCCAGCAGCCCCGGGGAAACTAATGAAAAACTGTTTTTT. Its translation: CASSPGETNEKLFF.